This TCR beta chain was retrieved from a study of beta chain features in type 1 diabetes. Turning to the study itself: Across the samples, more than 85 million sorted cells were examined in total.

Sorting of CD4+ naive, central memory, regulatory and stem cell-like memory cells was performed via CD45RO/CCR7/CD25/CD127/CD95/CD27. Study-wide findings and caveats: Among patients, naive, central memory and Treg TCRB repertoires appeared more similar than among healthy donors.

Concerning this clone: Antigen specificity is unknown.

In germline, CDR1 is SGHRS, CDR2 YFSETQ. There are 15 residues in the CDR3. V lost 2 bases and J lost 1; bases outside the gene matches: 3. Expressed TCRB transcripts were sequenced, since all the RNA that had been isolated was reverse transcribed. TCRdb's copy holds only in-frame clones and misses some; the assay was immunoSEQ multiplex PCR. The sample consists of more than 300,000 clones, roughly 15% of them appearing once. Sequenced input: naive CD4+ T cells from blood. The chain combines TRBV5-1 with TRBJ2-1, with 7 bases fitting TRBD1. The receptor was isolated from a woman in her late teens or twenties in good health. The CDR3: CASSLDRVSYNEQFF. The CDR3 bases are TGCGCCAGCAGCTTAGACAGGGTTTCCTACAATGAGCAGTTCTTC.